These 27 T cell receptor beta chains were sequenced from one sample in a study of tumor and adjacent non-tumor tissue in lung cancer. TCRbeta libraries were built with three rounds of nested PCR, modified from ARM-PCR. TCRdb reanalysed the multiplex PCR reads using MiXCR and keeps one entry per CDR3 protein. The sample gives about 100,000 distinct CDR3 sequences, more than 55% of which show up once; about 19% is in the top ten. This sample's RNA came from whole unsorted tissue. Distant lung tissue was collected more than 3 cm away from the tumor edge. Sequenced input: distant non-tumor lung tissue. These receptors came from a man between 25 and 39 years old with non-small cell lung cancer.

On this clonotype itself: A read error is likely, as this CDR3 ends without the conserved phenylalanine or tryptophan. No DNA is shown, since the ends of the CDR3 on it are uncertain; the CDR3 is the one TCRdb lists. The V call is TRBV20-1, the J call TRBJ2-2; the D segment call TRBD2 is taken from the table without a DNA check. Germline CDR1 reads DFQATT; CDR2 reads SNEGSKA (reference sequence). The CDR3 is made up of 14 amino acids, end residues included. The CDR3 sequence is CSARGTSDTGELYY.

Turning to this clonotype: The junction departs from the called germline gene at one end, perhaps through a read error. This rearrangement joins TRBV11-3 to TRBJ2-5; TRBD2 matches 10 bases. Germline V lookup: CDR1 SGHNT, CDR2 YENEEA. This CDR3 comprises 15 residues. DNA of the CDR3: TGTGTCAGCAGCTTAGAAGCGGGAGGGCAAGAGACCCAGCATTTC. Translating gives CVSSLEAGGQETQHF.

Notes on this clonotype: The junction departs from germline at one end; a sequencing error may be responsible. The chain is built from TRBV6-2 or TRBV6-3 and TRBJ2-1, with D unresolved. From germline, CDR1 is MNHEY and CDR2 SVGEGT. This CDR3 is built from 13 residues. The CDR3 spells CASNYVQYNEEFF. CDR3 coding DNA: TGTGCCAGCAATTACGTCCAATACAATGAGGAGTTCTTC.

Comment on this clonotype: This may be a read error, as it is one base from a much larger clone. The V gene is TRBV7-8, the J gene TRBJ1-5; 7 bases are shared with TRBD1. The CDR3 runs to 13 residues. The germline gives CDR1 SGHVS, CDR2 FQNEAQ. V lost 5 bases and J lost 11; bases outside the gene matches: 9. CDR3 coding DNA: TGTGCCAGCAGCCGTGCCGAGGGACAGTCCCAGCATTTT. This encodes CASSRAEGQSQHF.

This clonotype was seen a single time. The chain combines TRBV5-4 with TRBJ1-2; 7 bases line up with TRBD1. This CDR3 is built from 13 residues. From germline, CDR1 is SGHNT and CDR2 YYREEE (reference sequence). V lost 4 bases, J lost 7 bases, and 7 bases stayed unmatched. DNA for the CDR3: TGTGCCAGCAGCCCCCCGACAGGGAGTGGCTACACCTTC. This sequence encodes CASSPPTGSGYTF. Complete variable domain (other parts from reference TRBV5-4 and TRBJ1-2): ETGVTQSPTHLIKTRGQQVTLRCSSQSGHNTVSWYQQALGQGPQFIFQYYREEENGRGNFPPRFSGLQFPNYSSELNVNALELDDSALYLCASSPPTGSGYTFGSGTRLTVV.

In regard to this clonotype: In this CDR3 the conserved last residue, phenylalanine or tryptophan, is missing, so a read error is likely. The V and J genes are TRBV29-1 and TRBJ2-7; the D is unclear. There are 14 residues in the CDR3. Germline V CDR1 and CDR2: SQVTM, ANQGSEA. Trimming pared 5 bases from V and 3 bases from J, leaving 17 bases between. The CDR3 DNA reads TGCAGCGTTAATACCGTGACATCCAACTACGAGCAGTACCAC. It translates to CSVNTVTSNYEQYH.

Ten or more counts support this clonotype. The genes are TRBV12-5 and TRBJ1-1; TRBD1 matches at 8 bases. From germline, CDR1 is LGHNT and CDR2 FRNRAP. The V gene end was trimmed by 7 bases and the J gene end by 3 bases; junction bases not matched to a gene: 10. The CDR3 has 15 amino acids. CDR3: CASATQGAAHTEAFF. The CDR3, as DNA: TGTGCTAGTGCAACGCAGGGGGCTGCGCACACTGAAGCTTTCTTT.

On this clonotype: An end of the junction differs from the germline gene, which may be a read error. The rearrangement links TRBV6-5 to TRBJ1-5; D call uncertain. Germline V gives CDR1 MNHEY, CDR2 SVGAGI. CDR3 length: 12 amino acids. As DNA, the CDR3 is TGTGCAAGCACGTCGGGGAATCAGTCCCAGCATTTT. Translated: CASTSGNQSQHF.

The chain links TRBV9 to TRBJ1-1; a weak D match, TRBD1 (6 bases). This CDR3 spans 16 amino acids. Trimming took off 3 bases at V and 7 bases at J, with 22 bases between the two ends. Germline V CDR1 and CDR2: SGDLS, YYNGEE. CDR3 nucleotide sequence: TGTGCCAGCAGCGACTACTCGGGACACCCGGGCATTGAAGCTTTCTTT. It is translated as CASSDYSGHPGIEAFF.

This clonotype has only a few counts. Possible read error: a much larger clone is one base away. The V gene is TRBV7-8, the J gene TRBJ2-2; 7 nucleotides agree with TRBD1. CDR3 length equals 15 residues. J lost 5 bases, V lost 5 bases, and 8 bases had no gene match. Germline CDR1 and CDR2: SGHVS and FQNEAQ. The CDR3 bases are TGTGCCAGCAGCCCTACCGAGACAGGGACCGGGGAGCTGTTTTTT. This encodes CASSPTETGTGELFF.

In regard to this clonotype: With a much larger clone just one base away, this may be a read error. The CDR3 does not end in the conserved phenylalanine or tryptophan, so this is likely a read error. The DNA for the CDR3 is TGTGCCAGCCACGACAGGGTAAATTCACCCCTCCACATT. It specifies CASHDRVNSPLHI. The chain has TRBV6-1 and TRBJ1-6; TRBD1 matches at 7 bases. The V segment lost 8 bases and the J segment 7 bases; nucleotides outside the gene matches: 5. This CDR3 comprises 13 residues. The germline V gene encodes CDR1 MNHNS and CDR2 SASEGT.

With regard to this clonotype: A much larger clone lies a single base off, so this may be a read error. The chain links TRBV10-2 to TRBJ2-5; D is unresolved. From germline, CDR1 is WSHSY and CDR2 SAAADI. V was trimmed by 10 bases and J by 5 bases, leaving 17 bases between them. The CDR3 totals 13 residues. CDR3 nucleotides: TGCGCCACATGGGTGCTAGTTCGGGAGACCCAGTACTTC. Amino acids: CATWVLVRETQYF.

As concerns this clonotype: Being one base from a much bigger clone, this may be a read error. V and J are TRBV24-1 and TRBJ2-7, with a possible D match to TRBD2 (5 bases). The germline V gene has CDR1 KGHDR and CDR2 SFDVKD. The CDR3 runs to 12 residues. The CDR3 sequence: CATSSGSYKQYF. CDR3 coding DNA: TGTGCCACCAGTAGCGGCTCCTACAAGCAGTACTTC.

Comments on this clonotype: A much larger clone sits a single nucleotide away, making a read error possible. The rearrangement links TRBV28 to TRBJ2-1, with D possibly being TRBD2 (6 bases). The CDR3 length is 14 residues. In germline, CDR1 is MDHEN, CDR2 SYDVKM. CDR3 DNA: TGTGCCAGCAGTTTATTCGCGGGGCTTAATGAGCAGCTCTTC. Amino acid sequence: CASSLFAGLNEQLF.

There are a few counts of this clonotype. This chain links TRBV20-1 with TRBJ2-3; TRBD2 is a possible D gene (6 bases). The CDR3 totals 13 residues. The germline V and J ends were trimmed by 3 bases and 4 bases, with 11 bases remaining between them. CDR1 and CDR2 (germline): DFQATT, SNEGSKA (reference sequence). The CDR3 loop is CSASGGFADTQYF. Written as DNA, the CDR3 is TGCAGTGCTAGCGGAGGGTTTGCAGATACGCAGTATTTT.

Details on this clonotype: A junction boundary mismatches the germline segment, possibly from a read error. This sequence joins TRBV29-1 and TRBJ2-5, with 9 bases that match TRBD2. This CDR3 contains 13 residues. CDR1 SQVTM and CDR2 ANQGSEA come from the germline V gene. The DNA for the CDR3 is TGCAGCATTAGTAGCGGGGGCCAAGAGACACAGTACTTC. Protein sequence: CSISSGGQETQYF.

CDR3 amino acids: CASSKEQGTLGNEQFF. The CDR3, as DNA: TGTGCCAGCAGCAAGGAACAGGGAACATTAGGCAATGAGCAGTTCTTC. The V gene is TRBV4-2, the J gene TRBJ2-1; possible D gene TRBD1, 6 bases. Per the germline V gene, CDR1 is LGHNA and CDR2 is YNFKEQ. The CDR3 runs 16 residues. V lost 5 bases and J 6 bases, leaving 20 bases between the germline ends.

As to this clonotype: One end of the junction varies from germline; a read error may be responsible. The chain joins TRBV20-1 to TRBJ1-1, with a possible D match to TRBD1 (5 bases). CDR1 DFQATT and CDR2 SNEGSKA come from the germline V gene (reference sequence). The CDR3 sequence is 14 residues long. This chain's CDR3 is CSAPRDRTGSEVFF. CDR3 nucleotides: TGCAGTGCTCCCCGGGACCGAACTGGCAGTGAAGTTTTCTTT.

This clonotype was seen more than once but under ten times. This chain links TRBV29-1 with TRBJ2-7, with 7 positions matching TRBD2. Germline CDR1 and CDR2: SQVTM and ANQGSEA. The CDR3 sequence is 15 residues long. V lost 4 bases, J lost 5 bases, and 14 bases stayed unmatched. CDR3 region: CSVGGERESTHEQYF. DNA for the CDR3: TGCAGCGTTGGTGGAGAGCGGGAAAGCACCCACGAGCAGTACTTC.

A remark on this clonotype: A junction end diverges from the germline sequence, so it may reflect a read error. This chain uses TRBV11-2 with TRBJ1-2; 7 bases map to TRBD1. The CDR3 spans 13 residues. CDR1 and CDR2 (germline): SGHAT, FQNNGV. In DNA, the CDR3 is TGTGCCAGCAGCCGAACAGGGGCATATGACTACACCTTC. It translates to CASSRTGAYDYTF.

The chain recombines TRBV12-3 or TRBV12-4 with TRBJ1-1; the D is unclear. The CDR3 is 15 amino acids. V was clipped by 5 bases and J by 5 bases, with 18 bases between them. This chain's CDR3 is CASSLDPSEMTEAFF. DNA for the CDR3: TGTGCCAGCAGTCTAGACCCTTCTGAGATGACTGAAGCTTTCTTT.

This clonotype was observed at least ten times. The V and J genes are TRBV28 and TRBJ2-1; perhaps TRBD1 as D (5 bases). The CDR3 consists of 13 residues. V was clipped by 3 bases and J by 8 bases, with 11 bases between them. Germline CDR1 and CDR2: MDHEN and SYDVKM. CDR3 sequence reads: CASSFNVGDEQFF. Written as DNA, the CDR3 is TGTGCCAGCAGTTTTAACGTAGGGGATGAGCAGTTCTTC.

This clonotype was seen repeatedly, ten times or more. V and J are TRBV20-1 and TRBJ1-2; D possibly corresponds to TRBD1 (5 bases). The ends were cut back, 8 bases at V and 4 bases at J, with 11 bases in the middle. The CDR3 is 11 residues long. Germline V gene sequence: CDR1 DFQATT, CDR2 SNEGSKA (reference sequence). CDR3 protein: CSMGPSYGYTF. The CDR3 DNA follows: TGCAGTATGGGGCCCAGCTATGGCTACACCTTC.

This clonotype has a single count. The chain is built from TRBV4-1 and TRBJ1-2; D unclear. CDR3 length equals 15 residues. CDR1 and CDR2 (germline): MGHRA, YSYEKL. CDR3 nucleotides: TGCACTAGCAGCCAAGCATACACCCAGAACTATGGCTACACCTTC. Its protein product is CTSSQAYTQNYGYTF.

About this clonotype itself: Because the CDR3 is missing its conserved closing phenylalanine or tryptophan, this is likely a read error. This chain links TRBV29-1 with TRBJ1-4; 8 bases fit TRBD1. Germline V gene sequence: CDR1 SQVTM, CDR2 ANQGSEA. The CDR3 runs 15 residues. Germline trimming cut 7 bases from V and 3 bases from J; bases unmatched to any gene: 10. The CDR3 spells CSASGTGGANEKLFY. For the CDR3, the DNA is TGCAGCGCATCAGGGACAGGAGGCGCTAATGAAAAACTGTTTTAT.

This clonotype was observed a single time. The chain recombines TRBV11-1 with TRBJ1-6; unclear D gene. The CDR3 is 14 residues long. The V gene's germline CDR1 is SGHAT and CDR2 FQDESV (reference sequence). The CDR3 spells CTSSTDTYNSPLHF. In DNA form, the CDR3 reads TGTACGAGCAGCACCGACACTTATAATTCACCCCTCCACTTT.

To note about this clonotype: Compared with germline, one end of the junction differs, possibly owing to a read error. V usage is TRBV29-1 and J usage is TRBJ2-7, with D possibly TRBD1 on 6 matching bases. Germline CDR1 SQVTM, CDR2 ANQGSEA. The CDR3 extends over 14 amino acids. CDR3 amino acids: CSVGGQGSSYEQHF. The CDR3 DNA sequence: TGTAGCGTTGGGGGTCAGGGGAGCTCCTACGAGCAGCATTTC.